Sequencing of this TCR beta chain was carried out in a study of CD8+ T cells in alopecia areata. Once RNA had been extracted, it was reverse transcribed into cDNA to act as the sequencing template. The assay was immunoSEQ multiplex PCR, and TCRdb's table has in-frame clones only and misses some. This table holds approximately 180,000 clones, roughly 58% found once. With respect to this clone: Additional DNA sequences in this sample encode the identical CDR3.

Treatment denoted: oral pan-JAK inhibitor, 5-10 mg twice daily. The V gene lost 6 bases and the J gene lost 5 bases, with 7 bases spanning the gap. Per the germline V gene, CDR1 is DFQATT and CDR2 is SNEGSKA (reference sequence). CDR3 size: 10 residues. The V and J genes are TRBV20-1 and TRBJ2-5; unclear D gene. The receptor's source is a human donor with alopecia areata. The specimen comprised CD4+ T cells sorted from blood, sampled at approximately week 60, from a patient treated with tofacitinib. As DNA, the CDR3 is TGCAGTGCCGTAGGGGAGACCCAGTACTTC. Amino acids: CSAVGETQYF.